The 31 T cell receptor beta chains listed next were all sequenced from one sample in a study of T cell responses to AZD1222 COVID-19 vaccine. Clones were sequenced by immunoSEQ multiplex PCR, and TCRdb holds only the in-frame ones, with some missing. The sample contains some 100,000 clones, approximately 90% of which appear only once. This specimen was peripheral blood, taken 28 days after the second AZD1222 dose. All receptors come from an adult who received the AZD1222 COVID-19 vaccine.

The chain combines TRBV11-3 with TRBJ2-3, with D possibly matching TRBD2 (6 bases). The V end was cut by 0 bases, the J end by 5 bases, with 12 bases between. The CDR3 length is 15 residues. Germline loops: CDR1 SGHNT, CDR2 YENEEA. CDR3 coding DNA: TGTGCCAGCAGCTTAGATCCGACTAGAGTAGATACGCAGTATTTT. Its translation: CASSLDPTRVDTQYF.

This chain uses TRBV6-5 with TRBJ1-4, with no clear D. Trimming cost V 0 bases and J 3 bases, with 8 bases left between them. Looked up from germline, CDR1 is MNHEY and CDR2 is SVGAGI. The CDR3 sequence is 15 residues long. The CDR3 spells CASSYSRKANEKLFF. The CDR3 DNA reads TGTGCCAGCAGTTACTCAAGGAAGGCTAATGAAAAACTGTTTTTT.

CDR3 coding DNA: TGTGCCAGCAGCCCCAGGGGGACCGGGGAGCTGTTTTTT. Translated: CASSPRGTGELFF. The chain couples TRBV7-2 to TRBJ2-2; 7 bases align to TRBD1. There are 13 residues in the CDR3. Germline CDR1 is SGHTA and CDR2 is FQGNSA. V shed 5 bases, J shed 5 bases, and the junction held 2 bases outside the gene matches.

This chain links TRBV19 with TRBJ1-5; no clear D. CDR1 and CDR2 (germline): LNHDA, SQIVND (reference sequence). CDR3 length: 14 residues. V was clipped by 3 bases and J by 0 bases, with 6 bases between them. The CDR3 protein is CASSMGGSNQPQHF. CDR3 nucleotide sequence: TGTGCCAGTAGTATGGGCGGTAGCAATCAGCCCCAGCATTTT.

The V gene is TRBV7-9, the J gene TRBJ2-2; no clear D gene. The V end lost 1 base, the J end lost 7 bases, and 10 bases lay between the germline ends. Germline lookup yields CDR1 SEHNR and CDR2 FQNEAQ (reference sequence). There are 14 residues in the CDR3. CDR3 protein: CASSLGYQYGELFF. The CDR3 region has the DNA TGTGCCAGCAGCTTAGGGTACCAGTACGGGGAGCTGTTTTTT.

The chain joins TRBV3-1 (or the pseudogene TRBV3-2) to TRBJ2-7; D is perhaps TRBD2 (6 bases). The CDR3 sequence is 14 residues long. The V and J ends lost 5 bases and 3 bases respectively, with 14 bases between them. The germline CDR1 and CDR2 sequences are LGHDT and YNNKEL (reference sequence). CDR3 amino acids: CASSDRDWGYEQYF. In DNA form, the CDR3 reads TGTGCCAGCAGCGACCGGGACTGGGGCTACGAGCAGTACTTC.

The rearrangement links TRBV6-2 or TRBV6-3 to TRBJ2-3; 11 bases line up with TRBD1. J lost 10 bases, V lost 2 bases, and 11 bases had no gene match. The CDR3 length is 16 residues. The germline V gene has CDR1 MNHEY and CDR2 SVGEGT. The CDR3 nucleotides read TGTGCCAGCAGTTACGGGAAGGGACAGGGGGATTTTCCGCAGTATTTT. Translated: CASSYGKGQGDFPQYF.

This chain links TRBV20-1 with TRBJ2-7, with D perhaps matching TRBD2 (5 bases). V was clipped by 6 bases and J by 5 bases, with 11 bases between them. The germline V gene has CDR1 DFQATT and CDR2 SNEGSKA (reference sequence). The CDR3 runs 11 residues. CDR3 protein: CSALRGDEQYF. Here the CDR3 DNA reads TGCAGTGCCCTACGGGGTGACGAGCAGTACTTC.

This chain connects TRBV27 to TRBJ2-7; D may be TRBD1 or TRBD2 (5 bases each). The CDR3 runs to 13 residues. From germline, CDR1 is MNHEY and CDR2 SMNVEV (reference sequence). With 3 bases removed from V and 3 bases from J, the gap between germline ends came to 9 bases. CDR3 loop: CASSFAGSYEQYF. The CDR3 DNA reads as TGTGCCAGCAGTTTTGCAGGGAGCTACGAGCAGTACTTC.

The rearrangement links TRBV28 to TRBJ1-2; D gene ambiguous. This CDR3 spans 13 amino acids. CDR1 is MDHEN and CDR2 is SYDVKM in the germline V gene. Deletions cut 3 bases from V and 4 bases from J, with 9 bases between. CDR3 in amino acids: CASSLGISYGYTF. The CDR3 bases are TGTGCCAGCAGTTTGGGCATATCCTATGGCTACACCTTC.

The rearrangement uses TRBV6-2 or TRBV6-3 and TRBJ2-5, with unresolved D. V was pared by 6 bases and J by 0 bases, with 11 bases between. Germline V CDR1 and CDR2: MNHEY, SVGEGT. The CDR3 extends over 14 amino acids. The CDR3 DNA follows: TGTGCCAGCAGCGAAAGGGTGTACCAAGAGACCCAGTACTTC. This encodes CASSERVYQETQYF.

The J gene is TRBJ2-1, the V gene TRBV30; D remains unclear. V was clipped by 1 base and J by 8 bases, with 6 bases between them. Germline V gene data show CDR1 as GTSNPN and CDR2 as SVGIG (reference sequence). The CDR3 runs to 11 residues. The CDR3 sequence: CAWSGTHEQFF. As DNA, the CDR3 is TGTGCCTGGAGTGGGACCCATGAGCAGTTCTTC.

The gene calls are TRBV2 and TRBJ2-3, with D hard to call. The CDR3 runs to 14 residues. Germline CDR1 reads SNHLY; CDR2 reads FYNNEI. V gave up 3 bases and J gave up 0 bases, with 7 bases separating them. As DNA, the CDR3 is TGTGCCAGCAGTGAGCACAGTAGCACAGATACGCAGTATTTT. It encodes CASSEHSSTDTQYF.

The rearrangement uses TRBV21-1 and TRBJ2-3; TRBD1 is the table's D call, not checked against the DNA. TRBV21-1 is described as a pseudogene. The CDR3 covers 16 residues. DNA of the CDR3: TGTGCCAGCGGGAAACAGGGTCGAATCCTAACAGATACGCAGTATTTT. Its translation is CASGKQGRILTDTQYF.

The table lists this clone with a count of one. The J gene is TRBJ2-5, the V gene TRBV7-2, with D possibly matching TRBD2 (6 bases). The length of the CDR3 is 16 residues. Germline lookup yields CDR1 SGHTA and CDR2 FQGNSA. V lost 4 bases to trimming and J lost 5 bases, with 20 bases between them. The CDR3, as DNA: TGTGCCAGCAGCTCCCCACCCGCGGGGTTGAGGGAGACCCAGTACTTC. It specifies CASSSPPAGLRETQYF.

The chain couples TRBV11-3 to TRBJ2-1, with D unresolved. Germline CDR1 reads SGHNT; CDR2 reads YENEEA. This CDR3 has 12 amino acids. Trimming left V 5 bases short and J 6 bases short, with 8 bases between. In nucleotides, the CDR3 is TGTGCCAGCAGCCCCTCTCGCAATGAGCAGTTCTTC. Translating gives CASSPSRNEQFF.

The genes are TRBV6-6 and TRBJ2-5; D uncertain. This CDR3 spans 14 amino acids. CDR1 and CDR2 from the germline V gene are MNHNY and SVGAGI (reference sequence). V shed 1 base and J shed 1 base, with 7 bases lying between them. CDR3 in DNA: TGTGCCAGCAGTTACTTGGGCTTCCAAGAGACCCAGTACTTC. Its protein is CASSYLGFQETQYF.

J is TRBJ1-2 and V is TRBV28; 7 bases line up with TRBD1. This CDR3 contains 12 residues. Germline trimming cut 6 bases from V and 5 bases from J; bases unmatched to any gene: 3. Germline V gives CDR1 MDHEN, CDR2 SYDVKM. In nucleotides, the CDR3 is TGTGCCAGCAGACTGACAGGGTATGGCTACACCTTC. It is translated as CASRLTGYGYTF.

This clone has just one count. The chain employs TRBV2 and TRBJ1-5, with D tentatively TRBD1 (5 bases). The length of the CDR3 is 15 residues. Germline V gene lookup returns CDR1 SNHLY and CDR2 FYNNEI. Trimming pared 7 bases from V and 2 bases from J, leaving 15 bases between. The CDR3 reads CASTRGPTGNQPQHF. DNA of the CDR3: TGTGCCAGCACCCGGGGCCCGACGGGCAATCAGCCCCAGCATTTT. The whole variable domain, filled in from reference TRBV2 and TRBJ1-5, reads EPEVTQTPSHQVTQMGQEVILRCVPISNHLYFYWYRQILGQKVEFLVSFYNNEISEKSEIFDDQFSVERPDGSNFTLKIRSTKLEDSAMYFCASTRGPTGNQPQHFGDGTRLSIL.

The chain has TRBV29-1 and TRBJ1-1; D gene ambiguous. The CDR3 has 12 amino acids. Looked up from germline, CDR1 is SQVTM and CDR2 is ANQGSEA. V lost 2 bases and J lost 0, with 4 bases in between. Here the CDR3 reads CSVESMNTEAFF. CDR3 coding DNA: TGCAGCGTTGAATCGATGAACACTGAAGCTTTCTTT.

The V gene is TRBV5-1, the J gene TRBJ2-2; D may be TRBD1 or TRBD2 (6 bases each). V lost 4 bases and J 5 bases, leaving 21 bases between the germline ends. The germline V gene has CDR1 SGHRS and CDR2 YFSETQ. This CDR3 region has 17 residues. CDR3 DNA: TGCGCCAGCAGCACCACGCCGGGGGCGCAATATACCGGGGAGCTGTTTTTT. It specifies CASSTTPGAQYTGELFF.

This chain uses TRBV14 with TRBJ1-2; 8 bases are shared with TRBD1. J was trimmed by 8 bases and V by 4 bases; bases with no gene match: 6. The CDR3 totals 13 residues. Germline V gene data show CDR1 as SGHDN and CDR2 as FVKESK. The CDR3 bases are TGTGCCAGCAGCCCCCAGGACAGGGCCGGCTACACCTTC. Residues: CASSPQDRAGYTF. The whole variable domain, remainder taken from reference TRBV14 and TRBJ1-2, is EAGVTQFPSHSVIEKGQTVTLRCDPISGHDNLYWYRRVMGKEIKFLLHFVKESKQDESGMPNNRFLAERTGGTYSTLKVQPAELEDSGVYFCASSPQDRAGYTFGSGTRLTVV.

J is TRBJ2-2 and V is TRBV4-1; tentative D call: TRBD2 (6 bases). Trimming took 0 bases from V and 1 from J, leaving 21 bases between them. Looked up from germline, CDR1 is MGHRA and CDR2 is YSYEKL. The CDR3 loop spans 20 amino acids. This chain's CDR3 is CASSQDRPSYRGLNTGELFF. The CDR3 DNA sequence: TGCGCCAGCAGCCAAGACAGGCCTAGCTACCGGGGGTTGAACACCGGGGAGCTGTTTTTT.

The count of this clone is one. The chain uses TRBV27 and TRBJ1-5, with D unresolved. Trimming took 6 bases from V and 1 from J, leaving 4 bases between them. This CDR3 region has 12 residues. The germline V gene encodes CDR1 MNHEY and CDR2 SMNVEV (reference sequence). The CDR3 DNA reads as TGTGCCAGCAGCCCCAGCAATCAGCCCCAGCATTTT. Amino acids: CASSPSNQPQHF.

The chain employs TRBV5-1 and TRBJ1-2; D gene uncertain. The CDR3 spans 12 residues. Trimming pared 2 bases from V and 14 bases from J, leaving 16 bases between. Germline V gene sequence: CDR1 SGHRS, CDR2 YFSETQ. The CDR3 spells CASSFVSEGRTF. CDR3 nucleotide sequence: TGCGCCAGCAGCTTCGTGTCAGAAGGGAGGACCTTC.

This clone occurred once. V usage is TRBV4-2 and J usage is TRBJ2-3, with D possibly TRBD1 on 5 matching bases. V lost 0 bases and J 2 bases, leaving 15 bases between the germline ends. The germline CDR1 and CDR2 sequences are LGHNA and YNFKEQ. The CDR3 extends over 17 amino acids. The chain's CDR3 is CASSQDFTGSLTDTQYF. Written as DNA, the CDR3 is TGTGCCAGCAGCCAAGATTTTACAGGAAGTCTCACAGATACGCAGTATTTT.

The chain carries TRBV5-1 and TRBJ1-5; no reliable D call. Trimming left V 5 bases short and J 4 bases short, with 10 bases between. CDR3 length: 13 residues. The germline CDR1 and CDR2 sequences are SGHRS and YFSETQ. Written as DNA, the CDR3 is TGCGCCAGCAGTCCCGACGGAAATCAGCCCCAGCATTTT. Protein: CASSPDGNQPQHF.

The chain combines TRBV4-1 with TRBJ1-2; D is unclear. V lost 7 bases, J lost 3 bases, and 15 bases lay in between. Germline assignment: CDR1 MGHRA and CDR2 YSYEKL. The CDR3 spans 14 residues. The CDR3 bases are TGCGCCAGCAACCGGAAAGTCAGCGACTATGGCTACACCTTC. It yields the protein CASNRKVSDYGYTF.

The chain links TRBV29-1 to TRBJ2-5; D gene unclear. The germline V gene has CDR1 SQVTM and CDR2 ANQGSEA. Between the trimmed V and J ends, which lost 1 base and 4 bases, there was a span of 10 bases. The CDR3 length is 13 residues. CDR3 DNA: TGCAGCGTTGAAGGCGGCCCTGGAGAGACCCAGTACTTC. It yields the protein CSVEGGPGETQYF.

V gene TRBV19 combines with J gene TRBJ2-5; D gene ambiguous. Germline V gene data show CDR1 as LNHDA and CDR2 as SQIVND (reference sequence). The germline V and J ends were trimmed by 10 bases and 2 bases, with 14 bases remaining between them. The length of the CDR3 is 13 residues. CDR3 region: CAKNRQQQETQYF. For the CDR3, the DNA is TGTGCCAAAAATAGGCAGCAACAAGAGACCCAGTACTTC.

The genes are TRBV18 and TRBJ1-3; D not resolved. Trimming cost V 6 bases and J 0 bases, with 9 bases left between them. Germline assignment: CDR1 KGHSH and CDR2 LQKENI. CDR3 length: 14 residues. CDR3 bases: TGTGCCAGCTCTACACGACGCTCTGGAAACACCATATATTTT. Protein sequence: CASSTRRSGNTIYF.